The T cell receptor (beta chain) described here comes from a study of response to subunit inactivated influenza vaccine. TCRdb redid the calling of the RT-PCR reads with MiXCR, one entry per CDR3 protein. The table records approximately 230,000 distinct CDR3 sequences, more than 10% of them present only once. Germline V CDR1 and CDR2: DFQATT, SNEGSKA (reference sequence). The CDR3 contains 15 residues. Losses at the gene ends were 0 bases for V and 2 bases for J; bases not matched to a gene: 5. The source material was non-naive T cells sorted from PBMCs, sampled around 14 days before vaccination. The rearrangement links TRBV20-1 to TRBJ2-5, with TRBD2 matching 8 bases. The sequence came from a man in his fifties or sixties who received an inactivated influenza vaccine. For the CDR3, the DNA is TGCAGTGCTAGAGATAGCGCTAGCGGGCAAGAGACCCAGTACTTC. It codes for CSARDSASGQETQYF.